Below, 3 T cell receptor beta chains from the same sample are listed, as sequenced in a study of OX40 agonist ivuxolimab in advanced cancers. The protocol was immunoSEQ multiplex PCR, while the TCRdb copy is restricted to in-frame clones and leaves out a portion. Of roughly 61,000 clones listed, around 90% are singletons. The source material was CD4+ or CD8+ T cells sorted from blood, sampled in a trial of the OX40 agonist ivuxolimab. The receptors here all came from an adult with an advanced solid tumor such as melanoma, head and neck, liver or kidney cancer.

V gene TRBV14 combines with J gene TRBJ1-4, with a tentative D call TRBD1 (5 bases). Trimming cost V 0 bases and J 4 bases, with 9 bases left between them. This CDR3 contains 15 residues. Germline CDR1 SGHDN, CDR2 FVKESK. CDR3 loop: CASSQEVGLNEKLFF. DNA for the CDR3: TGTGCCAGCAGCCAAGAAGTGGGGCTTAATGAAAAACTGTTTTTT.

The gene calls are TRBV7-9 and TRBJ2-2; D ambiguous. CDR1 and CDR2 from the germline V gene are SEHNR and FQNEAQ (reference sequence). The CDR3 has 12 amino acids. Trimming removed 1 base at V and 6 bases at J, with 3 bases between. Here the CDR3 DNA reads TGTGCCAGCAGCTTAGAAGCCGGGGAGCTGTTTTTT. Translated: CASSLEAGELFF.

The chain couples TRBV27 to TRBJ2-7; possible D gene TRBD1, 6 bases. The CDR3 has 13 residues. The V gene lost 4 bases and the J gene lost 7 bases, with 14 bases spanning the gap. Germline-derived CDR1 and CDR2 are MNHEY and SMNVEV (reference sequence). The CDR3 protein is CASSSRDTTEQYF. The CDR3 DNA reads TGTGCCAGCAGTTCGAGGGACACTACGGAGCAGTACTTC.